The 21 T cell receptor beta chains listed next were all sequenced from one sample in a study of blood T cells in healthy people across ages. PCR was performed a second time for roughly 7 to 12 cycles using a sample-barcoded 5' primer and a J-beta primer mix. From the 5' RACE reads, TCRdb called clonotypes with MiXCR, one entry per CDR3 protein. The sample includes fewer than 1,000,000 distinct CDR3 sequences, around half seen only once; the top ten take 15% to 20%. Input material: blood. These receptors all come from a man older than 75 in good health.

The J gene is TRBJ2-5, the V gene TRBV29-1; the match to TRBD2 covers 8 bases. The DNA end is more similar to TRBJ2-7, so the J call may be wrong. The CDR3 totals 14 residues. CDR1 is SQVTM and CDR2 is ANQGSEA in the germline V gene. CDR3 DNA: TGCAGCGTTGAAGTACTCACTAGCGGCTCCGAGCAGTACTTC. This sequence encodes CSVEVLTSGSEQYF.

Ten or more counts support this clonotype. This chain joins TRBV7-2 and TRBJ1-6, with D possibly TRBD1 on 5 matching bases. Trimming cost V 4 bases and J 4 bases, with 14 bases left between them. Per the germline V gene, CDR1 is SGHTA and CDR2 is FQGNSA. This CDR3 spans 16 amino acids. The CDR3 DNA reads TGTGCCAGCAGCTCTGGGACTCGGCGGTATAATTCACCCCTCCACTTT. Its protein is CASSSGTRRYNSPLHF.

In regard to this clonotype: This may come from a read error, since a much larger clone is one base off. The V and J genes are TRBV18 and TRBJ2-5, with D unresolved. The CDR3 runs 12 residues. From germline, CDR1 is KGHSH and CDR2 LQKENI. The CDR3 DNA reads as TGTACCAGCTCACAGTACCAAGAGACCCAGTACTTC. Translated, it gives CTSSQYQETQYF.

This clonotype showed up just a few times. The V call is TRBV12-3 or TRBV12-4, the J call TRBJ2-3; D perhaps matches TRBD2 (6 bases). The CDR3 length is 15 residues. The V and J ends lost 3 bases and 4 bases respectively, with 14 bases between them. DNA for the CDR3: TGTGCCAGCAGTTTGATCGGGAGTGGCGCAGATACGCAGTATTTT. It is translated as CASSLIGSGADTQYF.

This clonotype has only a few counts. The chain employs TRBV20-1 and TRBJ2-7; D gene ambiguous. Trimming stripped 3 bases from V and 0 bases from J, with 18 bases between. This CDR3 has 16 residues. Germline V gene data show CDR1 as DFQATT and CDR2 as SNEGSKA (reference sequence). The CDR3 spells CSASLPGDRSSYEQYF. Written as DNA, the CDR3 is TGCAGTGCTAGCCTTCCTGGGGATCGAAGCTCCTACGAGCAGTACTTC.

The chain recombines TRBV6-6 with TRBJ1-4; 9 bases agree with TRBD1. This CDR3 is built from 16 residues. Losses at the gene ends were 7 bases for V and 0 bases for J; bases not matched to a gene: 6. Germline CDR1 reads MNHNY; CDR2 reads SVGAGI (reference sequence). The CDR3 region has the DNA TGTGCCAGCACTGACAGGGGGGATGCAACTAATGAAAAACTGTTTTTT. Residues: CASTDRGDATNEKLFF.

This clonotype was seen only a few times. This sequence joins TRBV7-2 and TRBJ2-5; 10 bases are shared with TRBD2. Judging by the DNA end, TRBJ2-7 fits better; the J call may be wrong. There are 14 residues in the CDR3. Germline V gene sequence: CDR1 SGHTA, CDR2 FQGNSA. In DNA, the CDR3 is TGTGCCAGCAGCTCTAGCGGGAGTTCCCACGAGCAGTACTTC. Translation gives CASSSSGSSHEQYF.

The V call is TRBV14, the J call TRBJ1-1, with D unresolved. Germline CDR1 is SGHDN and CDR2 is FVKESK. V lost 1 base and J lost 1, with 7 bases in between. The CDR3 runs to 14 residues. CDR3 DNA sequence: TGTGCCAGCAGCCAAGCCCTGGGGAACACTGAAGCTTTCTTT. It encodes CASSQALGNTEAFF.

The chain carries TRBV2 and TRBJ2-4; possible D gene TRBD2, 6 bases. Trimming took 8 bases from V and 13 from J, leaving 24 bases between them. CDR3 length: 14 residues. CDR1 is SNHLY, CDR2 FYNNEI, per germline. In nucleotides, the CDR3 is TGTGCCAGCCTCACAGAGTCGTTGCCGGGGGAGCAGTACTTC. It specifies CASLTESLPGEQYF.

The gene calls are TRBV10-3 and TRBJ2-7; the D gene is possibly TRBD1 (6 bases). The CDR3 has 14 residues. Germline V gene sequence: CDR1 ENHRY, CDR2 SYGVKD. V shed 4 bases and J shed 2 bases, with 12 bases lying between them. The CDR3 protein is CAISAEQGPYEQYF. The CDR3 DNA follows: TGTGCCATCAGTGCGGAACAGGGACCCTACGAGCAGTACTTC.

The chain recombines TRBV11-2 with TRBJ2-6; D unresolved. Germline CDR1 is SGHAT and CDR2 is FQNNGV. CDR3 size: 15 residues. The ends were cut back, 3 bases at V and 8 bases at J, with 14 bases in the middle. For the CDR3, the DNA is TGTGCCAGCAGCTTGGCCCCAAGCACTTCCAACGTCCTGACTTTC. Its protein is CASSLAPSTSNVLTF.

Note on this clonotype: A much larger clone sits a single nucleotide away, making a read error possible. CDR3 amino acids: CGVDVQGAGYEQYF. As DNA, the CDR3 is TGCGGCGTTGATGTCCAGGGGGCGGGTTACGAGCAGTACTTC. The chain combines TRBV29-1 with TRBJ2-7; 8 bases agree with TRBD1. Germline V CDR1 and CDR2: SQVTM, ANQGSEA. The CDR3 length is 14 residues.

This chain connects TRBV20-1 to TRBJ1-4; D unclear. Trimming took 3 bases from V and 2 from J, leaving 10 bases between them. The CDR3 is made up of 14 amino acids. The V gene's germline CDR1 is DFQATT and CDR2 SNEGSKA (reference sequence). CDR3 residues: CSARVPPTNEKLFF. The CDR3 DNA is TGCAGTGCTAGGGTTCCTCCCACTAATGAAAAACTGTTTTTT.

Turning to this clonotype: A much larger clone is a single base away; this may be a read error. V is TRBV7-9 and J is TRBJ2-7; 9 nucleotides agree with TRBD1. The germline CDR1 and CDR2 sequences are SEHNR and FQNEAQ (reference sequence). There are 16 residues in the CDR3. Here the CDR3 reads CVSSLDPGQGIIEQYF. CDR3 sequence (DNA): TGTGTCAGCAGCTTAGACCCCGGACAGGGGATAATCGAGCAGTACTTC.

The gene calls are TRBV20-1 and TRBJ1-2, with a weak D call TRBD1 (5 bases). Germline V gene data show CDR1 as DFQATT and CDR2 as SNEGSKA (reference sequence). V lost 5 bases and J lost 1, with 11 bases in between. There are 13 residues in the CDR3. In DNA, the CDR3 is TGCAGTGCTTTGGGACGGCTTAACTATGGCTACACCTTC. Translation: CSALGRLNYGYTF.

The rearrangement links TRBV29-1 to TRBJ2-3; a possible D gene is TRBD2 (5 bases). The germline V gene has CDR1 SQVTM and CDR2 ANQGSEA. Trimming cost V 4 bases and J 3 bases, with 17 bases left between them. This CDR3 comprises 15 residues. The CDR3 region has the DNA TGCAGCGTTGCGGCTACCCCCGGGATTACAGATACGCAGTATTTT. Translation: CSVAATPGITDTQYF.

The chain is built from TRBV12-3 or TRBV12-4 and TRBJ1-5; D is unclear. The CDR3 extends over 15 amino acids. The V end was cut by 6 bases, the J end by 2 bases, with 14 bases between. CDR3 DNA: TGTGCCAGCAGCTCTTCGGGGAGTGGCAATCAGCCCCAGCATTTT. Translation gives CASSSSGSGNQPQHF.

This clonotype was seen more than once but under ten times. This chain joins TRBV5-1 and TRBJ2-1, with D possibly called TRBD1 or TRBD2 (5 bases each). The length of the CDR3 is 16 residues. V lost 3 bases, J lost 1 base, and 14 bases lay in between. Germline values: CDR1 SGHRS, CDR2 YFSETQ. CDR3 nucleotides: TGCGCCAGCAGCTCCTTTGGGGGAGTATCCTACAATGAGCAGTTCTTC. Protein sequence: CASSSFGGVSYNEQFF.

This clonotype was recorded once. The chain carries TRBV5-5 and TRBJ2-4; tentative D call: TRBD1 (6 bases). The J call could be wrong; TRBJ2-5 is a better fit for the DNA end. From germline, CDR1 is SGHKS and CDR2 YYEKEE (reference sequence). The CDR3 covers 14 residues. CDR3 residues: CASSPTGHQETQYF. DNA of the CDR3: TGTGCCAGCAGCCCGACGGGACATCAAGAGACCCAGTACTTC.

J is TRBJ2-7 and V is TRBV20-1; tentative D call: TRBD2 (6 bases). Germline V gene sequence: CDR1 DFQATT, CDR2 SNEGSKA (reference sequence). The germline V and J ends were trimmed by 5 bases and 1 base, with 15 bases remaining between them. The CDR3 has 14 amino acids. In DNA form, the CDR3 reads TGCAGTGCTTTAGCGGAGCTTGGTTCCTACGAGCAGTACTTC. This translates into CSALAELGSYEQYF.

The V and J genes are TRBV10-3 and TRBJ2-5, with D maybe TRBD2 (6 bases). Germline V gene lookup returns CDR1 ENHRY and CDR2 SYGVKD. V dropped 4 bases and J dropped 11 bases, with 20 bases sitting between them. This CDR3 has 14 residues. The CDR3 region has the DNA TGTGCCATCAGTGGGCTAGCGCCTACCAATGAGCAGTACTTC. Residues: CAISGLAPTNEQYF.